The entry below describes one TCR beta chain. This sample is drawn from a study of somatic mutations in cytotoxic T cells in rheumatoid arthritis. Germline V gene sequence: CDR1 MNHNS, CDR2 SASEGT. This CDR3 is built from 12 residues. Trimming left V 6 bases short and J 16 bases short, with 19 bases between. The assay was immunoSEQ multiplex PCR, and TCRdb's table has in-frame clones only and misses some. The sample records 17,000 or so clones, 75% to 80% being singletons. The source is an adult with rheumatoid arthritis. The sequenced sample was CD8+ T cells sorted from blood. This chain links TRBV6-1 with TRBJ2-1; perhaps TRBD2 as D (6 bases). CDR3: CASSPTGLFQFF. The CDR3 DNA sequence: TGTGCCAGCAGCCCGACGGGACTTTTTCAATTCTTC.